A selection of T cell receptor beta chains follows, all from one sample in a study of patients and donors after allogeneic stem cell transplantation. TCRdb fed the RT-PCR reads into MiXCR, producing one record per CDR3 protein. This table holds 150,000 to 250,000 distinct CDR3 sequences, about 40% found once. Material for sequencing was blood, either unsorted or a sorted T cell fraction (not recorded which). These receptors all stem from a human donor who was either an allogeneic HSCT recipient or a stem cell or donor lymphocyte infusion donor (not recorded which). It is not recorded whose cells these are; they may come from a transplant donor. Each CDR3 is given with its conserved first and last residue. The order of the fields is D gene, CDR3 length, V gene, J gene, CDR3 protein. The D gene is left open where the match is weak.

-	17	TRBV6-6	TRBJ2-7	CASSSLFGASDLYEQYF
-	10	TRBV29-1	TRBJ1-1	CSAVGSEAFF
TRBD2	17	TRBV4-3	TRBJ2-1	CASSQGGAGGAYNEQFF
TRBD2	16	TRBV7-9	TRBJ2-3	CASSWPGLAYTDTQYF
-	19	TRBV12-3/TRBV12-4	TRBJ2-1	CASSLDLLAGTIEDNEQFF
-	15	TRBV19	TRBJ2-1	CASSITLRGGDEHFF
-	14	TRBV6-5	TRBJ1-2	CASSSTEANYGYTF
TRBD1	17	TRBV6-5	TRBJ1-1	CASSQRGGGISSTEAFF
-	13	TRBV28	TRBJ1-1	CASRPGFNTEAFF
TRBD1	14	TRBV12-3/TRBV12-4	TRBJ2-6	CASMTGAGANVLTF
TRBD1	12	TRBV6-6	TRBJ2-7	CASSTTGDEQYF
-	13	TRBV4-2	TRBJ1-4	CASSQDWGGKLFF
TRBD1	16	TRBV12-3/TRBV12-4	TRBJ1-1	CASSLVVGTGRSEAFF
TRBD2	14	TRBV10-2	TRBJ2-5	CASVGLTRGETQYF
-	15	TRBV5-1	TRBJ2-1	CASSLTSGSNNEQFF
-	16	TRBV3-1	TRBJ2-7	CASSQESERRSYEQYF